This T cell receptor beta chain was recorded in a study of shared clonotypes between healthy human individuals. Study at large: Those who served as donors were a couple of women and a few men between the ages of 18 and 49. Broader study findings: Clonotypes not shared had lower generation probabilities than those common to all four donors.

Repertoires were generated with immunoSEQ multiplex PCR, while TCRdb's copy carries only in-frame clones and drops some. This table holds approximately 1.9 million clones, about 94% found once. Naive CD8 isolation took CD45RO-negative cells positively selected for CCR7 and excluded terminally differentiated effector memory CD45RA+ cells. Concerning this clone: Its antigen is undetermined.

The clonotype originates from a young man in good health. Some clones in this sample may be carry-over from other donors' samples. Sequenced input: naive CD8+ T cells from PBMCs.

The CDR3, as DNA: TGTGCCAGCAGCCAAGGGACTAGTCCCTACAATGAGCAGTTCTTC. Protein sequence: CASSQGTSPYNEQFF. The chain recombines TRBV4-2 with TRBJ2-1; 7 bases fit TRBD2. CDR1 is LGHNA, CDR2 YNFKEQ, per germline. Trimming took 1 base from V and 2 from J; bases not matched to a gene: 2. There are 15 residues in the CDR3.